This T cell receptor (beta chain) is drawn from a study of cytomegalovirus exposure and HLA in healthy donors. Study-wide results and limits: Across donors, sequencing depth was assumed by presence/absence analyses to be roughly uniform. Per a later analysis, 15,000 to 20,000 TCR beta sequences showed association with HLA alleles at 0.05 false discovery rate. Most subjects' HLA-A and HLA-B alleles were reportedly predicted from TCR beta sequences.

This clone was observed a single time. The antigen remains unidentified. The PCR employed 60 Vbeta primers together with 13 Jbeta primers. The protocol was immunoSEQ multiplex PCR, while the TCRdb copy is restricted to in-frame clones and leaves out a portion. The profile shows 90,000 or so clones, roughly three quarters of them singletons. V was shortened by 0 bases and J by 4 bases, with 10 bases between the two germline ends. This CDR3 has 14 residues. The germline V gene has CDR1 GTSNPN and CDR2 SVGIG (reference sequence). The study sampled nominally healthy donors, though unrecorded immune exposures were likely.

This receptor was taken from a woman aged 45-60 years in good health and CMV-seropositive. The rearrangement joins TRBV30 to TRBJ1-5; D remains ambiguous. The sequenced sample consisted of PBMCs. CDR3 protein: CAWSVGGPNQPQHF. The CDR3 bases are TGTGCCTGGAGTGTAGGAGGCCCTAATCAGCCCCAGCATTTT.